The 8 T cell receptor beta chains below were found in one sample sequenced in a study of human CD8 memory T cell subsets. UMI-labeled 5' RACE was used to make TCR beta libraries. TCRdb reprocessed the 5' RACE reads and keeps a single row for each CDR3 protein, giving no DNA. The table for this sample gives several thousand distinct CDR3 sequences. The sequenced sample was CD8+ stem-like memory T cells (TSCM and TCM) sorted from PBMCs. Noted subset: stem-like memory CD8 T cells (TSTEM), CCR7+ PD-1- TIGIT-. The source is a human donor in good health.

The chain couples TRBV29-1 to TRBJ2-2. CDR3 length: 15 amino acids. Germline V gives CDR1 SQVTM, CDR2 ANQGSEA. This CDR3 reads CSVEFSLRGTGELFF.

The rearrangement uses TRBV7-3 and TRBJ2-3; with no DNA, the TCRdb D assignment of TRBD2 cannot be verified. Per germline, CDR1 SGHTA and CDR2 FQGTGA. This CDR3 is built from 14 residues. CDR3: CASSSGGSTDTQYF.

The chain employs TRBV29-1 and TRBJ2-5. The CDR3 is 13 amino acids. Per the germline V gene, CDR1 is SQVTM and CDR2 is ANQGSEA. CDR3: CSVVGTNQETQYF. The entire variable domain, with the rest obtained from reference TRBV29-1 and TRBJ2-5, is as follows: SAVISQKPSRDICQRGTSLTIQCQVDSQVTMMFWYRQQPGQSLTLIATANQGSEATYESGFVIDKFPISRPNLTFSTLTVSNMSPEDSSIYLCSVVGTNQETQYFGPGTRLLVL.

This chain uses TRBV27 with TRBJ2-5; TCRdb designates TRBD1, a call that cannot be tested without DNA. Germline assignment: CDR1 MNHEY and CDR2 SMNVEV (reference sequence). The CDR3 is 13 amino acids. The CDR3 reads CASTPGGEETQYF.

The V gene is TRBV20-1, the J gene TRBJ2-5. Per the germline V gene, CDR1 is DFQATT and CDR2 is SNEGSKA (reference sequence). This CDR3 has 14 residues. CDR3 in amino acids: CSARDGWGQETQYF.

V is TRBV10-3 and J is TRBJ2-5; absent DNA, TCRdb's TRBD1 call cannot be checked. Germline V CDR1 and CDR2: ENHRY, SYGVKD. This CDR3 has 13 amino acids. The CDR3 loop is CAISGDYQETQYF.

This chain uses TRBV27 with TRBJ2-7; TCRdb picks TRBD1, but there is no DNA to check that call. The CDR3 extends over 15 amino acids. In germline, CDR1 is MNHEY, CDR2 SMNVEV (reference sequence). The CDR3 is CASSPMRGVGYEQYF.

The V and J genes are TRBV3-1 and TRBJ1-2. This CDR3 is 13 amino acids long. Germline V gene lookup returns CDR1 LGHDT and CDR2 YNNKEL (reference sequence). The CDR3 spells CASSPGLNYGYTF.